The clone carrying this T cell receptor beta chain was counted many times. The sample comes from a study of Graves' ophthalmopathy and Graves' hyperthyroidism. This CDR3 is 15 amino acids long. Germline V gene lookup returns CDR1 SGHKS and CDR2 YYEKEE (reference sequence). V lost 4 bases and J lost 3, with 16 bases in between. Using RNA transcripts, the TCR beta CDR3 regions were amplified. The authors performed first-round RT-PCR with HTBI primers and then a second-round multiplex PCR. TCRdb processed the multiplex PCR reads anew with MiXCR; each CDR3 protein has one entry. The sample has 15,000 to 20,000 distinct CDR3 sequences, 45% to 55% seen once; the top ten hold around 25%. PBMCs were density-gradient isolated from about 9.6 ml fresh blood.

The source material was peripheral blood. V gene TRBV5-5 combines with J gene TRBJ1-2; D gene ambiguous. The TCR was taken from a woman aged 40 to 50 with stable Graves' hyperthyroidism. CDR3 sequence reads: CASSVVVGGHYGYTF. The CDR3 DNA is TGTGCCAGCAGCGTAGTTGTAGGCGGGCACTATGGCTACACCTTC.